This TCR beta chain came from a study of CD8 T cells in Susac syndrome. Reverse transcription of about 0.5 to 1 ug RNA used random hexamers. Each CDR3 protein is one row after TCRdb ran MiXCR on the immunoSEQ multiplex PCR reads. The sample lists approximately 270,000 distinct CDR3 sequences, around 93% occurring once. CDR1 is MNHEY, CDR2 SVGEGT, per germline. CDR3 length: 18 residues. Trimming cost V 6 bases and J 0 bases; bases outside gene matches: 8. J is TRBJ2-4 and V is TRBV6-2 or TRBV6-3; TRBD2 matches 13 bases. The sequenced sample was CD4+ T cells from PBMCs. This clonotype was sampled from a human donor with multiple sclerosis. The CDR3 is CASRRTSGGFLAKNIQYF. The CDR3 DNA follows: TGTGCCAGCAGGCGGACTAGCGGGGGATTTCTAGCCAAAAACATTCAGTACTTC.